This T cell receptor beta chain was observed in a study of response to subunit inactivated influenza vaccine. This clonotype was seen a few times. Its antigen remains unidentified. The study's findings and limits: Few additional T cells are recruited per seasonal influenza vaccination, authors suggested.

TCRdb itself ran the RT-PCR reads through MiXCR, one entry per CDR3 protein. The sample has over 800,000 distinct CDR3 sequences, approximately 21% seen once. Sequencing was performed on PBMCs from blood, taken more than 4 days after vaccination. This receptor was taken from a man between 50 and 59 years old who received an inactivated influenza vaccine.

This CDR3 is CASRVVAGDTDTQYF. Here the CDR3 DNA reads TGCGCCAGCAGAGTAGTAGCGGGAGACACAGATACGCAGTATTTT. V and J are TRBV5-1 and TRBJ2-3, with 9 nucleotides matching TRBD2. The CDR3 sequence is 15 residues long. V lost 5 bases, J lost 2 bases, and 6 bases stayed unmatched. Germline assignment: CDR1 SGHRS and CDR2 YFSETQ.